Following are 12 T cell receptor beta chains from one sample sequenced in a study of Ad26.COV2.S vaccination and SARS-CoV-2 variants. Treatment defined: roughly 20 received Ad26.COV2.S at low or high dose, single or two shots; 5 received placebo; per-sample allocation not given. It was on day 63 after the first vaccine or placebo injection that samples were taken. This table comes from immunoSEQ multiplex PCR, and its TCRdb copy is limited to in-frame clones, with some not included. Of 300,000 to 350,000 clones listed, 70% to 90% are singletons. The sequenced sample was peripheral blood, obtained in a trial of Ad26.COV2.S vaccine versus placebo. These receptors came from a person between 18 and 65 years old who received the Ad26.COV2.S COVID-19 vaccine or a placebo.

The chain uses TRBV19 and TRBJ1-4; a weak D match, TRBD1 (6 bases). Trimming cost V 7 bases and J 5 bases, with 20 bases left between them. CDR3 length: 16 residues. Germline V gene lookup returns CDR1 LNHDA and CDR2 SQIVND (reference sequence). The CDR3 DNA follows: TGTGCCAGTACCTCGACGCGGGGGGCCCTAAATGAAAAACTGTTTTTT. This sequence encodes CASTSTRGALNEKLFF.

The J gene is TRBJ2-3, the V gene TRBV2; 11 nucleotides line up with TRBD2. In germline, CDR1 is SNHLY, CDR2 FYNNEI. This CDR3 comprises 15 residues. With V trimmed by 6 bases and J by 4 bases, 6 bases remained unmatched. For the CDR3, the DNA is TGTGCCAGCAGAGCAGGACTAGCGGGTGCAGATACGCAGTATTTT. This codes for CASRAGLAGADTQYF.

V gene TRBV24-1 combines with J gene TRBJ1-1; D might be TRBD1 (6 bases). Germline CDR1 and CDR2: KGHDR and SFDVKD. This CDR3 region has 16 residues. V lost 5 bases, J lost 4 bases, and 19 bases lay in between. CDR3 amino acids: CATSGGPKGGGTEAFF. In DNA, the CDR3 is TGTGCCACCAGTGGGGGCCCCAAGGGGGGGGGCACTGAAGCTTTCTTT.

The V call is TRBV5-4, the J call TRBJ2-7, with D maybe TRBD2 (6 bases). The germline V gene has CDR1 SGHNT and CDR2 YYREEE (reference sequence). The CDR3 runs 14 residues. V was trimmed by 4 bases and J by 2 bases, leaving 13 bases between them. DNA of the CDR3: TGTGCCAGCAGCCTAGCGACAGCCCCCTACGAGCAGTACTTC. Translation gives CASSLATAPYEQYF.

The chain uses TRBV15 and TRBJ1-5, with TRBD1 identical over 9 bases. From germline, CDR1 is LNHNV and CDR2 YYDKDF (reference sequence). After removal of 9 bases from V and 6 bases from J, the junction contained 6 bases not matched to a gene. The CDR3 sequence is 13 residues long. CDR3 bases: TGTGCCACGAAACAGGGGGCTGGTCAGCCCCAGCATTTT. This sequence encodes CATKQGAGQPQHF. Variable domain in full (rest from reference TRBV15 and TRBJ1-5): DAMVIQNPRYQVTQFGKPVTLSCSQTLNHNVMYWYQQKSSQAPKLLFHYYDKDFNNEADTPDNFQSRRPNTSFCFLDIRSPGLGDTAMYLCATKQGAGQPQHFGDGTRLSIL.

CDR3 DNA: TGTGCCAGCAGACGAATAGCGGGGGGTTCAGATACGCAGTATTTT. Protein product: CASRRIAGGSDTQYF. V gene TRBV6-5 combines with J gene TRBJ2-3; 10 bases match TRBD2. The CDR3 is 15 amino acids. V shed 6 bases and J 4 bases; nucleotides not matched to a gene: 7. Germline lookup yields CDR1 MNHEY and CDR2 SVGAGI.

The chain links TRBV2 to TRBJ2-7, with 10 bases aligning to TRBD1. The V and J ends lost 4 bases and 5 bases, in that order; junction bases with no gene match: 14. The CDR3 is 17 amino acids. Germline V gene data show CDR1 as SNHLY and CDR2 as FYNNEI. CDR3 amino acids: CASSGDRGVTPAHEQYF. The CDR3 nucleotides read TGTGCCAGCAGTGGGGACAGGGGAGTGACCCCAGCCCACGAGCAGTACTTC.

The J gene is TRBJ1-1, the V gene TRBV5-4, with TRBD1 matching 7 bases. The CDR3 covers 14 residues. Germline V CDR1 and CDR2: SGHNT, YYREEE (reference sequence). After removal of 4 bases from V and 2 bases from J, the junction contained 5 bases not matched to a gene. The CDR3 here is CASSATGVNTEAFF. Written as DNA, the CDR3 is TGTGCCAGCAGCGCCACAGGGGTCAACACTGAAGCTTTCTTT.

The chain employs TRBV20-1 and TRBJ2-7; TRBD2 agrees at 7 bases. After removal of 3 bases from V and 0 bases from J, the junction contained 5 bases not matched to a gene. From germline, CDR1 is DFQATT and CDR2 SNEGSKA (reference sequence). This CDR3 is 14 amino acids long. DNA of the CDR3: TGCAGTGCTAGTTTGCGGGGGAGCTCCTACGAGCAGTACTTC. It translates to CSASLRGSSYEQYF.

CDR3 bases: TGTGCCAGCAGAGCCCTAGCGGGAGAAGACACAGATACGCAGTATTTT. Protein: CASRALAGEDTDTQYF. The rearrangement links TRBV9 to TRBJ2-3; 10 bases are a match to TRBD2. The trim removed 5 bases at V and 2 bases at J, leaving 8 bases unmatched. The CDR3 is 16 residues long. CDR1 and CDR2 from the germline V gene are SGDLS and YYNGEE.

This clone occurred once. V is TRBV7-2 and J is TRBJ2-5; D is possibly TRBD1 (5 bases). Trimming took 2 bases from V and 3 from J, leaving 10 bases between them. The CDR3 has 14 amino acids. Per the germline V gene, CDR1 is SGHTA and CDR2 is FQGNSA. Here the CDR3 DNA reads TGTGCCAGCAGCTTATTTGGGGCAGAAGAGACCCAGTACTTC. It specifies CASSLFGAEETQYF.

A few counts support this clone. V gene TRBV3-1 (or the pseudogene TRBV3-2) combines with J gene TRBJ2-6; 8 bases agree with TRBD1. From germline, CDR1 is LGHDT and CDR2 YNNKEL (reference sequence). V shed 0 bases and J 0 bases; nucleotides not matched to a gene: 10. The CDR3 spans 20 residues. The DNA of the CDR3 is TGTGCCAGCAGCCAAGAATTGTTGGGACAGGCCACCTCTGGGGCCAACGTCCTGACTTTC. Its translation: CASSQELLGQATSGANVLTF.